Below, 18 T cell receptor beta chains from the same sample are listed, as sequenced in a study of PD-1 and CTLA-4 blockade in melanoma (dated by TCRdb to the early 2020s). Receptor libraries were prepared by the immunoSEQ multiplex PCR assay. Imported from immuneACCESS, the table was reduced by TCRdb to in-frame sequences with V and J called. These copies leave out some clones; in studies compared against another copy, an unresolved V gene accounts for under half, and the cause of the remainder is not known. The sample includes 16,000 or so clones, with over 65% observed a single time. The ten largest clonotypes hold about 16% of the sample. Source: CD8+ T cells from peripheral blood, taken before anti-PD-1 treatment. These receptors were obtained from a human donor with melanoma.

The chain uses TRBV6-5 and TRBJ2-1; TRBD2 is a possible D gene (6 bases). The CDR3 length is 15 residues. The V end lost 4 bases, the J end lost 4 bases, and 14 bases lay between the germline ends. Looked up from germline, CDR1 is MNHEY and CDR2 is SVGAGI. CDR3 bases: TGTGCCAGCAGTTGGGGGGACGGCCTATACAATGAGCAGTTCTTC. It encodes CASSWGDGLYNEQFF.

This chain joins TRBV10-2 and TRBJ2-5; D gene unclear. Trimming pared 0 bases from V and 5 bases from J, leaving 10 bases between. Germline V gene sequence: CDR1 WSHSY, CDR2 SAAADI. This CDR3 spans 14 amino acids. The CDR3: CASSESTRSETQYF. The CDR3 bases are TGCGCCAGCAGTGAGTCGACACGTAGTGAGACCCAGTACTTC.

This CDR3 reads CASSSETSLTNEQFF. CDR3 in DNA: TGTGCCAGCAGCTCTGAGACTAGCCTAACCAATGAGCAGTTCTTC. The V call is TRBV7-7, the J call TRBJ2-1; 7 nucleotides agree with TRBD2. CDR3 length equals 15 residues. The V segment lost 4 bases and the J segment 6 bases; nucleotides outside the gene matches: 9. CDR1 is SSHAT, CDR2 FNYEAQ, per germline (reference sequence).

The chain combines TRBV29-1 with TRBJ1-3; possibly TRBD1 for D (5 bases). Deletions cut 6 bases from V and 0 bases from J, with 9 bases between. This CDR3 region has 13 residues. Germline CDR1 reads SQVTM; CDR2 reads ANQGSEA. CDR3 in amino acids: CSVRTLSGNTIYF. For the CDR3, the DNA is TGCAGCGTCAGGACACTCTCTGGAAACACCATATATTTT.

This chain joins TRBV9 and TRBJ2-2; D remains unclear. This CDR3 has 13 residues. Trimming cost V 4 bases and J 2 bases, with 6 bases left between them. The V gene's germline CDR1 is SGDLS and CDR2 YYNGEE. CDR3 bases: TGTGCCAGCAGCTCTGATAACACCGGGGAGCTGTTTTTT. It yields the protein CASSSDNTGELFF.

The chain uses TRBV7-8 and TRBJ1-4, with 9 bases lining up with TRBD1. The CDR3 spans 15 residues. Germline assignment: CDR1 SGHVS and CDR2 FQNEAQ. V gave up 1 base and J gave up 8 bases; unmatched junction bases: 5. CDR3 residues: CASSLGDRDGEKLFF. The CDR3 nucleotides are TGTGCCAGCAGCTTAGGGGACAGGGACGGCGAAAAACTGTTTTTT.

The chain uses TRBV9 and TRBJ2-5; 7 bases map to TRBD1. Germline lookup yields CDR1 SGDLS and CDR2 YYNGEE. The CDR3 has 15 amino acids. V shed 4 bases and J 5 bases; nucleotides not matched to a gene: 11. The CDR3 loop is CASSLTSGGQETQYF. Written as DNA, the CDR3 is TGTGCCAGCAGCCTCACGTCAGGGGGACAGGAGACCCAGTACTTC.

This clone was observed once. The chain employs TRBV20-1 and TRBJ2-1; TRBD2 might be the D (6 bases). In germline, CDR1 is DFQATT, CDR2 SNEGSKA (reference sequence). V lost 3 bases and J lost 8, with 17 bases in between. CDR3 length: 14 residues. The CDR3 nucleotides are TGCAGTGCTAGTGAAACCGGGGGTTCGTATGAGCAGTTCTTC. Protein sequence: CSASETGGSYEQFF.

There are a few counts of this clone. The chain carries TRBV2 and TRBJ2-5; 7 positions agree with TRBD2. V was clipped by 0 bases and J by 2 bases; unmatched bases: 6. The CDR3 loop spans 16 amino acids. Germline CDR1 reads SNHLY; CDR2 reads FYNNEI. The CDR3 loop is CASSEARTGGQETQYF. The CDR3 bases are TGTGCCAGCAGTGAAGCTCGAACGGGGGGTCAAGAGACCCAGTACTTC.

The CDR3 DNA is TGTGCCAGCAGCCCTAGGGGCAGGATCTACGAGCAGTACTTC. Amino acids: CASSPRGRIYEQYF. V is TRBV14 and J is TRBJ2-7; D may be TRBD1 (5 bases). The CDR3 has 14 residues. Per germline, CDR1 SGHDN and CDR2 FVKESK. V lost 4 bases and J lost 3, with 13 bases in between. Using reference TRBV14 and TRBJ2-7 for the parts outside the CDR3, the full variable domain is EAGVTQFPSHSVIEKGQTVTLRCDPISGHDNLYWYRRVMGKEIKFLLHFVKESKQDESGMPNNRFLAERTGGTYSTLKVQPAELEDSGVYFCASSPRGRIYEQYFGPGTRLTVT.

This chain links TRBV7-9 with TRBJ1-2; D remains ambiguous. The length of the CDR3 is 14 residues. The germline V and J ends were trimmed by 1 base and 7 bases, with 13 bases remaining between them. Looked up from germline, CDR1 is SEHNR and CDR2 is FQNEAQ (reference sequence). The CDR3 spells CASSLGRGITGYTF. As DNA, the CDR3 is TGTGCCAGCAGCTTAGGACGGGGAATCACTGGCTACACCTTC.

This clone was seen a handful of times. The rearrangement joins TRBV29-1 to TRBJ1-5; possibly TRBD1 for D (5 bases). Trimming removed 4 bases from V and 3 bases from J, with 10 bases in between. Germline V gene sequence: CDR1 SQVTM, CDR2 ANQGSEA. The length of the CDR3 is 13 residues. The CDR3 is CSVADSYNQPQHF. The CDR3 DNA reads TGCAGCGTTGCCGACAGCTACAATCAGCCCCAGCATTTT.

In this sample, this clone turned up once. The chain has TRBV27 and TRBJ2-1, with no clear D. There are 15 residues in the CDR3. Germline CDR1 and CDR2: MNHEY and SMNVEV (reference sequence). Deletions cut 2 bases from V and 0 bases from J, with 8 bases between. CDR3 sequence (DNA): TGTGCCAGCAGTTTAGAAGGTAGCTCCTACAATGAGCAGTTCTTC. It specifies CASSLEGSSYNEQFF.

The rearrangement uses TRBV27 and TRBJ2-5; 7 bases are a match to TRBD2. CDR1 MNHEY and CDR2 SMNVEV come from the germline V gene (reference sequence). This CDR3 spans 13 amino acids. The trim removed 5 bases at V and 3 bases at J, leaving 3 bases unmatched. The CDR3 here is CASSPTSEETQYF. The CDR3 DNA reads as TGTGCCAGCAGTCCTACTAGCGAAGAGACCCAGTACTTC.

J is TRBJ2-7 and V is TRBV2, with 7 bases that match TRBD1. The J segment lost 5 bases and the V segment lost 0 bases, leaving 7 bases of the junction unmatched. This CDR3 comprises 15 residues. Per the germline V gene, CDR1 is SNHLY and CDR2 is FYNNEI. The CDR3 nucleotides are TGTGCCAGCAGTGAAGCCCTGACAGGGAGCCACGAGCAGTACTTC. Amino acid sequence: CASSEALTGSHEQYF.

The chain employs TRBV6-5 and TRBJ2-1; 9 nucleotides agree with TRBD1. CDR1 and CDR2 from the germline V gene are MNHEY and SVGAGI. The CDR3 totals 13 residues. V shed 6 bases, J shed 7 bases, and the junction held 4 bases outside the gene matches. DNA of the CDR3: TGTGCCAGCAGCTACAGGGGGCGGAATGAGCAGTTCTTC. Protein sequence: CASSYRGRNEQFF.

V is TRBV4-1 and J is TRBJ1-4, with D possibly TRBD1 on 5 matching bases. CDR1 and CDR2 (germline): MGHRA, YSYEKL. Between the trimmed V and J ends, which lost 1 base and 8 bases, there was a span of 11 bases. The CDR3 sequence is 14 residues long. DNA for the CDR3: TGCGCCAGCAGCCAAGGGCTATGGGGGGAAAAACTGTTTTTT. Its translation is CASSQGLWGEKLFF.

The chain recombines TRBV19 with TRBJ2-1; 12 bases are shared with TRBD2. CDR1 is LNHDA, CDR2 SQIVND, per germline (reference sequence). V dropped 0 bases and J dropped 9; count of bases not matched to a gene: 18. The CDR3 is 20 residues long. The CDR3 loop is CASSIDTLFLTSGRGSEQFF. In nucleotides, the CDR3 is TGTGCCAGTAGTATAGATACCCTTTTTCTGACTAGCGGGAGAGGGTCTGAGCAGTTCTTC.